The TCR beta chain under discussion was sequenced for a study of chemoradiotherapy in HPV16-positive cancers. Study outcomes and limitations: In HPV16-positive patients, HPV-responsive T-cell expansion tracked better recurrence-free survival. Candidate HPV-specific clones and E7-related TCR motifs grew in tumor during treatment.

Sequenced by immunoSEQ multiplex PCR; TCRdb stores in-frame clones only, minus some. This sample has fewer than 25,000 clones, with approximately 90% found just once. Note on this clone: No antigen is known for it.

This receptor was obtained from a human donor with HPV-associated anogenital cancer. The sample was blood, taken from a patient who underwent chemoradiotherapy.

For the CDR3, the DNA is TGTGCCAGTAGTACCTTCCCCTCGGGACAGCTAACCTACGAGCAGTACTTC. Amino acids: CASSTFPSGQLTYEQYF. J is TRBJ2-7 and V is TRBV19; 7 positions match TRBD1. The V gene's germline CDR1 is LNHDA and CDR2 SQIVND (reference sequence). V dropped 4 bases and J dropped 2; count of bases not matched to a gene: 14. The CDR3 consists of 17 residues.